The 10 T cell receptor beta chains below all came from one sample that was sequenced in a study. One entry per CDR3 protein, called by TCRdb with MiXCR from the RT-PCR reads. The sample lists more than 550,000 distinct CDR3 sequences, 11% to 15% occurring once. Sequencing was carried out using memory CD4+ T cells from blood. These receptors were collected from a female donor in good health, serving as a healthy control.

The V gene is TRBV5-5, the J gene TRBJ1-5; 7 bases are a match to TRBD1. Germline V gene lookup returns CDR1 SGHKS and CDR2 YYEKEE (reference sequence). The V and J ends lost 4 bases and 2 bases, in that order; junction bases with no gene match: 9. This CDR3 has 16 amino acids. This CDR3 is CASSTRPGTGNQPQHF. CDR3 in DNA: TGTGCCAGCAGCACCCGACCCGGGACAGGCAATCAGCCCCAGCATTTT.

This clonotype appeared a few times. The chain couples TRBV3-1 to TRBJ1-5, with D perhaps TRBD1 (5 bases). V shed 0 bases and J shed 11 bases, with 17 bases lying between them. Germline V lookup: CDR1 LGHDT, CDR2 YNNKEL (reference sequence). CDR3 length: 15 residues. CDR3 sequence reads: CASSQDTDAKGSQHF. CDR3 bases: TGTGCCAGCAGCCAAGATACAGACGCCAAGGGGTCCCAGCATTTT.

There are many counts of this clonotype. The chain is built from TRBV7-9 and TRBJ2-7; TRBD2 matches at 13 bases. The germline V gene has CDR1 SEHNR and CDR2 FQNEAQ (reference sequence). The CDR3 totals 15 residues. The ends lost 4 bases at V and 4 bases at J; junction bases unmatched: 4. In DNA, the CDR3 is TGTGCCAGCAGCTCCCGACTAGCGGGAGGTTACGAGCAGTACTTC. Protein product: CASSSRLAGGYEQYF.

This clonotype turned up a few times. The chain recombines TRBV7-2 with TRBJ1-2; D might be TRBD1 (5 bases). The germline CDR1 and CDR2 sequences are SGHTA and FQGNSA. V lost 1 base to trimming and J lost 7 bases, with 16 bases between them. CDR3 length equals 15 residues. This CDR3 is CASSLVQGSESGYTF. The CDR3 coding sequence is TGTGCCAGCAGCTTAGTCCAGGGTAGTGAGAGTGGCTACACCTTC.

Ten or more counts support this clonotype. The CDR3 protein is CASSSSIANYGYTF. CDR3 coding DNA: TGTGCCAGCAGCTCTTCAATAGCTAACTATGGCTACACCTTC. The genes are TRBV7-2 and TRBJ1-2; D is unresolved. Deletions cut 4 bases from V and 0 bases from J, with 9 bases between. Germline CDR1 is SGHTA and CDR2 is FQGNSA. The CDR3 is 14 residues long. The complete variable domain, with remaining parts taken from reference TRBV7-2 and TRBJ1-2, reads GAGVSQSPSNKVTEKGKDVELRCDPISGHTALYWYRQSLGQGLEFLIYFQGNSAPDKSGLPSDRFSAERTGGSVSTLTIQRTQQEDSAVYLCASSSSIANYGYTFGSGTRLTVV.

This clonotype has only a few counts. V usage is TRBV4-3 and J usage is TRBJ2-7; D is perhaps TRBD2 (6 bases). The CDR3 is 11 residues long. Germline V gives CDR1 LGHNA, CDR2 YSLEER. V was trimmed by 9 bases and J by 0 bases, leaving 6 bases between them. The CDR3 loop is CARRDSYEQYF. The CDR3 bases are TGCGCCAGGCGGGACTCCTACGAGCAGTACTTC.

This clonotype turned up a few times. The chain recombines TRBV24-1 with TRBJ2-2; D may be TRBD1 (5 bases). CDR3 length: 15 residues. Trimming took off 0 bases at V and 6 bases at J, with 10 bases between the two ends. The V gene's germline CDR1 is KGHDR and CDR2 SFDVKD. DNA for the CDR3: TGTGCCACCAGTGATTTGGTCAGGGCTCCCGGGGAGCTGTTTTTT. It translates to CATSDLVRAPGELFF.

This clonotype was found many times. The chain employs TRBV2 and TRBJ1-2; no reliable D call. CDR1 is SNHLY, CDR2 FYNNEI, per germline. V was clipped by 5 bases and J by 3 bases, with 10 bases between them. The CDR3 spans 13 residues. Written as DNA, the CDR3 is TGTGCCAGCAGTAGTAGATCCGACTATGGCTACACCTTC. It yields the protein CASSSRSDYGYTF. Supplemented by reference TRBV2 and TRBJ1-2, the full variable domain reads EPEVTQTPSHQVTQMGQEVILRCVPISNHLYFYWYRQILGQKVEFLVSFYNNEISEKSEIFDDQFSVERPDGSNFTLKIRSTKLEDSAMYFCASSSRSDYGYTFGSGTRLTVV.

The chain uses TRBV15 and TRBJ2-7; weak D call: TRBD2 (6 bases). The CDR3 runs to 14 residues. V lost 4 bases and J lost 5, with 15 bases in between. Germline assignment: CDR1 LNHNV and CDR2 YYDKDF (reference sequence). The CDR3 spells CATSKGLAMNEQYF. For the CDR3, the DNA is TGTGCCACCAGCAAGGGACTTGCTATGAACGAGCAGTACTTC.

This clonotype was found many times. The rearrangement joins TRBV12-3 or TRBV12-4 to TRBJ1-6; no firm D call. Trimming shortened V by 5 bases and J by 12 bases, and 11 bases separated the two germline ends. There are 12 residues in the CDR3. CDR3: CASSDQAGPLHF. CDR3 sequence (DNA): TGTGCCAGCAGTGATCAGGCGGGACCCCTCCACTTT.